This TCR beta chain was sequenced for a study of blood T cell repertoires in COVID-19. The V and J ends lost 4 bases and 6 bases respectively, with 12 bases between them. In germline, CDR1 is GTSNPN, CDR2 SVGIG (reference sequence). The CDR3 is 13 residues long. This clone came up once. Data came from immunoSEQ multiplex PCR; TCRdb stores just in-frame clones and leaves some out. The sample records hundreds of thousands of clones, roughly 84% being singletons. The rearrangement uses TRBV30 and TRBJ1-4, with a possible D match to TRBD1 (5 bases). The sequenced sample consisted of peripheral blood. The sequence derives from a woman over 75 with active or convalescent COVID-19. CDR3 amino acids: CAWTGLDDEKLFF. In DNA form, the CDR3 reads TGTGCCTGGACAGGGTTGGACGATGAAAAACTGTTTTTT. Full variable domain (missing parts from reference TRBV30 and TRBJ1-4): SQTIHQWPATLVQPVGSPLSLECTVEGTSNPNLYWYRQAAGRGLQLLFYSVGIGQISSEVPQNLSASRPQDRQFILSSKKLLLSDSGFYLCAWTGLDDEKLFFGSGTQLSVL.